The 18 T cell receptor beta chains below come from one sample, sequenced in a study of T cell repertoires in cytomegalovirus infection. From the reads, TCRdb called clonotypes with MiXCR, one entry per CDR3 protein. The profile shows approximately 990,000 distinct CDR3 sequences, around 29% of them singletons. Which antigens these TCRs recognize remains unknown. The sample consisted of cultured CD8+ T cells from PBMCs, taken from culture after CMV antigen stimulation. These receptors came from a human donor in good health (CMV status not recorded). Some clones in this sample may be carry-over from other donors' samples.

The J gene is TRBJ2-7, the V gene TRBV12-3 or TRBV12-4; 7 bases fit TRBD2. Trimming at V came to 0 bases and at J to 4 bases, leaving 3 bases not matched to a gene. The CDR3 totals 14 residues. This chain's CDR3 is CASSLAGGEYEQYF. The CDR3, as DNA: TGTGCCAGCAGTTTAGCGGGGGGGGAGTACGAGCAGTACTTC.

The chain is built from TRBV5-6 and TRBJ2-7; D may be TRBD2 (7 bases). V was trimmed by 4 bases and J by 2 bases, leaving 13 bases between them. CDR1 is SGHDT, CDR2 YYEEEE, per germline. The CDR3 spans 14 residues. The CDR3 loop reads CASSGGGRTYEQYF. The CDR3 nucleotides read TGTGCCAGCAGCGGGGGGGGGCGTACCTACGAGCAGTACTTC.

This clonotype was observed at least ten times. The chain joins TRBV7-2 to TRBJ1-4; a possible D gene is TRBD1 (6 bases). Deletions cut 3 bases from V and 5 bases from J, with 19 bases between. Germline CDR1 and CDR2: SGHTA and FQGNSA. The CDR3 length is 17 residues. Here the CDR3 reads CASSFSRGPAKNEKLFF. CDR3 DNA: TGTGCCAGCAGCTTTTCCAGGGGTCCAGCGAAAAATGAAAAACTGTTTTTT.

This clonotype was counted once. The chain recombines TRBV9 with TRBJ1-6; TRBD1 might be the D (5 bases). Germline values: CDR1 SGDLS, CDR2 YYNGEE. The V gene lost 3 bases and the J gene lost 14 bases, with 12 bases spanning the gap. The CDR3 contains 12 residues. As DNA, the CDR3 is TGTGCCAGCAGCGCCGGGGACCGGACCCTCCACTTT. Its translation: CASSAGDRTLHF.

This clonotype was seen a few times. This chain connects TRBV6-5 to TRBJ1-1; no firm D call. The V and J ends lost 2 bases and 1 base respectively, with 8 bases between them. The CDR3 totals 14 residues. CDR1 is MNHEY and CDR2 is SVGAGI in the germline V gene. The CDR3 reads CASSYMIKNTEAFF. The DNA for the CDR3 is TGTGCCAGCAGTTACATGATAAAGAACACTGAAGCTTTCTTT.

The chain links TRBV25-1 to TRBJ2-2; 7 nucleotides match TRBD2. Trimming at V came to 3 bases and at J to 7 bases, leaving 11 bases not matched to a gene. Germline-derived CDR1 and CDR2 are MGHDK and SYGVNS. This CDR3 has 16 amino acids. The CDR3 here is CASSDPVGGDDGELFF. In DNA, the CDR3 is TGTGCCAGCAGTGACCCAGTGGGAGGGGACGACGGGGAGCTGTTTTTT.

The V gene is TRBV4-1, the J gene TRBJ1-2; D not resolved. V lost 3 bases, J lost 2 bases, and 13 bases lay in between. CDR3 length: 15 amino acids. Per germline, CDR1 MGHRA and CDR2 YSYEKL. Here the CDR3 DNA reads TGCGCCAGCAGCCAGATTCTCGGGGAGAACTATGGCTACACCTTC. As protein: CASSQILGENYGYTF.

The chain couples TRBV6-2 or TRBV6-3 to TRBJ1-1; D perhaps matches TRBD1 (6 bases). The CDR3 consists of 19 residues. Germline lookup yields CDR1 MNHEY and CDR2 SVGEGT. V dropped 4 bases and J dropped 0 bases, with 24 bases sitting between them. In nucleotides, the CDR3 is TGTGCCAGCAGTTCATCCGAACCAGGGGCGGATGGGTTGAACACTGAAGCTTTCTTT. Its protein is CASSSSEPGADGLNTEAFF.

In this sample, this clonotype turned up a few times. The rearrangement joins TRBV6-5 to TRBJ1-2, with unresolved D. Germline-derived CDR1 and CDR2 are MNHEY and SVGAGI. This CDR3 has 14 amino acids. Trimming pared 0 bases from V and 4 bases from J, leaving 9 bases between. CDR3 sequence (DNA): TGTGCCAGCAGTTACTCGAATTATATCTATGGCTACACCTTC. It yields the protein CASSYSNYIYGYTF.

On this clonotype itself: Sequence at one end of the junction differs from germline and may be a read error. The rearrangement joins TRBV27 to TRBJ1-1; a possible D gene is TRBD1 (5 bases). Germline CDR1 and CDR2: MNHEY and SMNVEV (reference sequence). CDR3 size: 13 residues. The CDR3 region is CANSPDTFTEAFF. The CDR3 DNA follows: TGTGCCAACAGTCCGGACACCTTCACTGAAGCTTTCTTT.

This clonotype was seen only a few times. This rearrangement joins TRBV27 to TRBJ2-1; D may match TRBD1 or TRBD2 (5 bases each). CDR1 MNHEY and CDR2 SMNVEV come from the germline V gene (reference sequence). The CDR3 totals 15 residues. Trimming cost V 3 bases and J 4 bases, with 13 bases left between them. This CDR3 is CASSFSGDRYNEQFF. The DNA for the CDR3 is TGTGCCAGCAGTTTCTCCGGGGACCGGTACAATGAGCAGTTCTTC.

This clonotype was observed a few times. V is TRBV12-3 or TRBV12-4 and J is TRBJ2-3; 8 nucleotides line up with TRBD1. The J segment lost 2 bases and the V segment lost 3 bases, leaving 7 bases of the junction unmatched. The CDR3 length is 16 residues. DNA for the CDR3: TGTGCCAGCAGTTTCGGGGGACAGGTCCCCACAGATACGCAGTATTTT. This gives the protein CASSFGGQVPTDTQYF.

The chain combines TRBV6-6 with TRBJ1-5; D might be TRBD1 (5 bases). The CDR3 runs 14 residues. V was trimmed by 6 bases and J by 1 base, leaving 10 bases between them. Germline CDR1 reads MNHNY; CDR2 reads SVGAGI (reference sequence). CDR3 amino acids: CASRSWDSNQPQHF. The CDR3 DNA sequence: TGTGCCAGCAGGTCTTGGGACAGCAATCAGCCCCAGCATTTT.

The chain has TRBV27 and TRBJ1-5, with unresolved D. Germline-derived CDR1 and CDR2 are MNHEY and SMNVEV (reference sequence). The CDR3 contains 12 residues. Between the trimmed V and J ends, which lost 9 bases and 3 bases, there was a span of 9 bases. CDR3 coding DNA: TGTGCCAGTGGGGTCAACAATCAGCCCCAGCATTTT. It yields the protein CASGVNNQPQHF.

This sequence joins TRBV6-2 or TRBV6-3 and TRBJ2-2; 7 bases match TRBD1. J gave up 3 bases and V 0 bases, and 4 bases lay outside the gene matches. The length of the CDR3 is 16 residues. Germline CDR1 reads MNHEY; CDR2 reads SVGEGT. CDR3 protein: CASSYSRGGYTGELFF. DNA of the CDR3: TGTGCCAGCAGTTACTCGAGAGGGGGCTACACCGGGGAGCTGTTTTTT.

This clonotype was recorded many times. The V and J genes are TRBV7-2 and TRBJ2-2; D unclear. The CDR3 sequence is 17 residues long. V shed 1 base and J shed 5 bases, with 17 bases lying between them. Germline V CDR1 and CDR2: SGHTA, FQGNSA. CDR3 nucleotides: TGTGCCAGCAGCTTAGTAGGGCCGACCTTGGTAACCGGGGAGCTGTTTTTT. Its translation: CASSLVGPTLVTGELFF. The full variable domain, with the rest looked up from reference TRBV7-2 and TRBJ2-2, is GAGVSQSPSNKVTEKGKDVELRCDPISGHTALYWYRQSLGQGLEFLIYFQGNSAPDKSGLPSDRFSAERTGGSVSTLTIQRTQQEDSAVYLCASSLVGPTLVTGELFFGEGSRLTVL.

V is TRBV4-1 and J is TRBJ2-7; TRBD1 aligns across 11 bases. The CDR3 runs 16 residues. Looked up from germline, CDR1 is MGHRA and CDR2 is YSYEKL. Unmatched junction bases numbered 10, after V lost 3 bases and J lost 6 bases. DNA for the CDR3: TGCGCCAGCAGCCACGGACAGGGGGCGCCCCTAGCCGAGCAGTACTTC. As protein: CASSHGQGAPLAEQYF.

This clonotype was recorded a few times. The V gene is TRBV29-1, the J gene TRBJ1-1; unclear D gene. Trimming pared 7 bases from V and 1 base from J, leaving 7 bases between. The CDR3 consists of 11 residues. Germline V gene sequence: CDR1 SQVTM, CDR2 ANQGSEA. This CDR3 reads CSADPNTEAFF. CDR3 sequence (DNA): TGCAGCGCCGACCCGAACACTGAAGCTTTCTTT.